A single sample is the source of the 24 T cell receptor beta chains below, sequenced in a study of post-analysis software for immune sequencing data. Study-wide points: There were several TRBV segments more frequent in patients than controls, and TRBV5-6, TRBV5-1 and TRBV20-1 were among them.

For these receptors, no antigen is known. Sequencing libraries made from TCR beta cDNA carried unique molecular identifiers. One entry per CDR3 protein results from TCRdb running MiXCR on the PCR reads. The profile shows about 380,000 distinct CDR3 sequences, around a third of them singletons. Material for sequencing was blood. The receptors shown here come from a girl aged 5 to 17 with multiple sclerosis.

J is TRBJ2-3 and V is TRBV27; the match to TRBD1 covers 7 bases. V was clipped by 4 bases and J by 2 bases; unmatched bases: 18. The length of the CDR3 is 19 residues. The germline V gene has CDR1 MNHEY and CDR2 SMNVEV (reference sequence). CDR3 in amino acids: CASSSWTGSSGATTDTQYF. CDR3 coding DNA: TGTGCCAGCAGTTCGTGGACAGGAAGTTCCGGGGCCACCACAGATACGCAGTATTTT.

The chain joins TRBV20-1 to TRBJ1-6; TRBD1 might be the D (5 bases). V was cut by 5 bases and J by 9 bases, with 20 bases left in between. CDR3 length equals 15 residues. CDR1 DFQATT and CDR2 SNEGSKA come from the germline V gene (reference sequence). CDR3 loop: CSAPEGGALLSPLHF. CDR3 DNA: TGCAGTGCTCCCGAGGGTGGGGCCCTACTTTCACCCCTCCACTTT.

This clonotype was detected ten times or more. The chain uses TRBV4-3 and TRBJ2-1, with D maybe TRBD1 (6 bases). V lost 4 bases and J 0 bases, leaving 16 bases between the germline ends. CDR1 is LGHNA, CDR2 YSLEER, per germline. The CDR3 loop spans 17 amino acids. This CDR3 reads CASSRLTGVSSYNEQFF. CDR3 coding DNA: TGCGCCAGCAGCCGCTTGACAGGCGTCAGCTCCTACAATGAGCAGTTCTTC.

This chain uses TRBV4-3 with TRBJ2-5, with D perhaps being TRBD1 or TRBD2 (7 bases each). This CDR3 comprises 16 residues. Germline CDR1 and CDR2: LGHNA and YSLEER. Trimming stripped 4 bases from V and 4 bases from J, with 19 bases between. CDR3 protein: CASSPQGRGGGETQYF. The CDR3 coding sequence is TGCGCCAGCAGCCCGCAGGGCAGGGGGGGTGGAGAGACCCAGTACTTC.

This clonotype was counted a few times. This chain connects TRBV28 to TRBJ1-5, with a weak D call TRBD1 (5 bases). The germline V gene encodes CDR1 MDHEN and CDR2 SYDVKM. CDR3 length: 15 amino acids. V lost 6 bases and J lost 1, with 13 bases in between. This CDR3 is CASRLGPTSNQPQHF. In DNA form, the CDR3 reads TGTGCCAGCAGACTGGGACCAACCAGCAATCAGCCCCAGCATTTT.

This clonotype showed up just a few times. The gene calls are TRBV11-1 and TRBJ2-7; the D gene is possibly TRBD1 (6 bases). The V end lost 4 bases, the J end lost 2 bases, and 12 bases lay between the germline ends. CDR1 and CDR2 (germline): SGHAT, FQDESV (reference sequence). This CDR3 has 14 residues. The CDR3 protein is CASSSYRETYEQYF. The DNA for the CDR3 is TGTGCCAGCAGCTCTTACAGGGAAACCTACGAGCAGTACTTC.

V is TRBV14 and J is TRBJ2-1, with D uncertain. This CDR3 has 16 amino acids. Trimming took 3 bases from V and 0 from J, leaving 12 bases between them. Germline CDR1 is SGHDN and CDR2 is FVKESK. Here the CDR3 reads CASSQWTERSYNEQFF. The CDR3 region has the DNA TGTGCCAGCAGCCAGTGGACCGAGCGCTCCTACAATGAGCAGTTCTTC.

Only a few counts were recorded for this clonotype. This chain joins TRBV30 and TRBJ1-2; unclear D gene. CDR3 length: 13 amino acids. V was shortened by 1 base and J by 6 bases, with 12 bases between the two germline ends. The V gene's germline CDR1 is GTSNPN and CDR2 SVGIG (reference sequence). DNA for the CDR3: TGTGCCTGGAGTGATCGGACCCCCGATGGCTACACCTTC. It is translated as CAWSDRTPDGYTF.

This CDR3 is CASSDPGTHYGYTF. CDR3 nucleotides: TGTGCCAGCAGTGACCCCGGGACGCACTATGGCTACACCTTC. This chain connects TRBV6-2 or TRBV6-3 to TRBJ1-2; D possibly corresponds to TRBD1 (5 bases). The CDR3 length is 14 residues. Germline V gives CDR1 MNHEY, CDR2 SVGEGT. Between the trimmed V and J ends, which lost 5 bases and 3 bases, there was a span of 13 bases.

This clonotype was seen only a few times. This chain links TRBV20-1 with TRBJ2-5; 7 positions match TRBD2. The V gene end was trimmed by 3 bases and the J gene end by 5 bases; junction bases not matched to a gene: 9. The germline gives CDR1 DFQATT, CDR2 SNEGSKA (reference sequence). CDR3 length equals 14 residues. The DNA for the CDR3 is TGCAGTGCTAGGACGGGGGGTGGTTGGGAGACCCAGTACTTC. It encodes CSARTGGGWETQYF.

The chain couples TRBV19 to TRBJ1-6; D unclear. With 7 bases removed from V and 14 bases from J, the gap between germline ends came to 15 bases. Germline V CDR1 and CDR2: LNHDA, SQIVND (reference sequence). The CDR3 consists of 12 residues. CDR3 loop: CASNGNHGALHF. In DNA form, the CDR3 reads TGTGCCAGTAATGGAAACCACGGGGCCCTCCACTTT.

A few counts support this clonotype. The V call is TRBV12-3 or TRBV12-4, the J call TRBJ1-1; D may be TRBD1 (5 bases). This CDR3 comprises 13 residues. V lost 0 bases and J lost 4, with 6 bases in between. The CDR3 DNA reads TGTGCCAGCAGTTTAGCGGGGGTCACTGAAGCTTTCTTT. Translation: CASSLAGVTEAFF.

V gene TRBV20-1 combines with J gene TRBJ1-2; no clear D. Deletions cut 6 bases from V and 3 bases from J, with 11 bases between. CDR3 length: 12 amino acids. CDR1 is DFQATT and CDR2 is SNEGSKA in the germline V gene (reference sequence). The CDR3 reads CSAPTPDYGYTF. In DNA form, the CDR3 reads TGCAGTGCCCCGACTCCTGACTATGGCTACACCTTC.

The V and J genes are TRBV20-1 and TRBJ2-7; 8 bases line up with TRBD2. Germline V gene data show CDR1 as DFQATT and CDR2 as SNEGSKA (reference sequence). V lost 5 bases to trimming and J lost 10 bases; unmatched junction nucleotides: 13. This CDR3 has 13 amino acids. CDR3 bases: TGCAGTGCTCCCCGGGGGGGTCTAATGATCCAGTACTTC. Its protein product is CSAPRGGLMIQYF.

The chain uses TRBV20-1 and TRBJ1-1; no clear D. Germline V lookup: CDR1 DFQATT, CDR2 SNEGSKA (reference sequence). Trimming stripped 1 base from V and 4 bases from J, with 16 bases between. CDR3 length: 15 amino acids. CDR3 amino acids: CSARAIGGVGTEAFF. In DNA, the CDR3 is TGCAGTGCTAGAGCCATTGGTGGGGTCGGCACTGAAGCTTTCTTT.

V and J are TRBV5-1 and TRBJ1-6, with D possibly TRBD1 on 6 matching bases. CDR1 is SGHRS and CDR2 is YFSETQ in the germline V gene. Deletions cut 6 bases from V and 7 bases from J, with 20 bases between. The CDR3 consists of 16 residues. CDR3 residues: CASNQQGTGRNSPLHF. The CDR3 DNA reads TGCGCCAGCAACCAACAGGGTACCGGTCGGAATTCACCCCTCCACTTT. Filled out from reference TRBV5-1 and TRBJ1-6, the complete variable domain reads KAGVTQTPRYLIKTRGQQVTLSCSPISGHRSVSWYQQTPGQGLQFLFEYFSETQRNKGNFPGRFSGRQFSNSRSEMNVSTLELGDSALYLCASNQQGTGRNSPLHFGNGTRLTVT.

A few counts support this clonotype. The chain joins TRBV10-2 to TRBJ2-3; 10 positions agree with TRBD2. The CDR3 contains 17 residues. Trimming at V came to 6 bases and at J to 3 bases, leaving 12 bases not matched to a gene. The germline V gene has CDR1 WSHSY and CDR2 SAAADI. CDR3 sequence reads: CASRGGMSGGATDTQYF. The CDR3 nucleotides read TGCGCCAGCAGAGGGGGGATGAGCGGGGGGGCGACAGATACGCAGTATTTT.

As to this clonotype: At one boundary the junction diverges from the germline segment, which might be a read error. The CDR3 bases are TGCGCCAACAGCTCCTGGACAGGGTTTAGTACTGAAGCTTTCTTT. Residues: CANSSWTGFSTEAFF. This chain links TRBV5-1 with TRBJ1-1; 8 bases match TRBD1. The germline CDR1 and CDR2 sequences are SGHRS and YFSETQ. The CDR3 covers 15 residues.

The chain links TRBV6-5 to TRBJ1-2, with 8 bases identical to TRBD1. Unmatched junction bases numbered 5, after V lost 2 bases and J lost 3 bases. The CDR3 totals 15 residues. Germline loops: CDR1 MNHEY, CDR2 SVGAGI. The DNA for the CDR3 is TGTGCCAGCAGTTACGGGACAGGCGCCGACTATGGCTACACCTTC. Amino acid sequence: CASSYGTGADYGYTF.

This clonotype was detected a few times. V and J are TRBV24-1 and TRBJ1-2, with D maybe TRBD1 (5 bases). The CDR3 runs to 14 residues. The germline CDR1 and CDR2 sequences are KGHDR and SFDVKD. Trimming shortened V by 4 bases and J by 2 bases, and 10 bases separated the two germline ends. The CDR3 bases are TGTGCCACCAGTGACGAGGGGTTGAACTATGGCTACACCTTC. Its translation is CATSDEGLNYGYTF.

The CDR3: CASSSDGYGELFF. CDR3 DNA: TGTGCCAGCAGCTCCGACGGCTACGGGGAGCTGTTTTTT. The V and J genes are TRBV7-2 and TRBJ2-2, with D unresolved. Trimming took 4 bases from V and 7 from J, leaving 10 bases between them. In germline, CDR1 is SGHTA, CDR2 FQGNSA. This CDR3 has 13 amino acids. Together with reference TRBV7-2 and TRBJ2-2, the CDR3 gives the full variable domain: GAGVSQSPSNKVTEKGKDVELRCDPISGHTALYWYRQSLGQGLEFLIYFQGNSAPDKSGLPSDRFSAERTGGSVSTLTIQRTQQEDSAVYLCASSSDGYGELFFGEGSRLTVL.

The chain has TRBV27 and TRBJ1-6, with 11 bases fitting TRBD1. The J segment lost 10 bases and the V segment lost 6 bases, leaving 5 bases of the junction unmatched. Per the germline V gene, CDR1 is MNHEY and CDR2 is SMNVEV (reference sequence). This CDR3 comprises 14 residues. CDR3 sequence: CASSIGTGGSPLHF. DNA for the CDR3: TGTGCCAGCAGCATCGGGACAGGGGGATCACCCCTCCACTTT.

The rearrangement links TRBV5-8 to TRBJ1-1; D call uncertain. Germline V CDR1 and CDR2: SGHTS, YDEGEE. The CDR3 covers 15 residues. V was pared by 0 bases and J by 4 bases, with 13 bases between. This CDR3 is CASSLADAGTTEAFF. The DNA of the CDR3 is TGTGCCAGCAGCTTGGCCGACGCAGGAACCACTGAAGCTTTCTTT.

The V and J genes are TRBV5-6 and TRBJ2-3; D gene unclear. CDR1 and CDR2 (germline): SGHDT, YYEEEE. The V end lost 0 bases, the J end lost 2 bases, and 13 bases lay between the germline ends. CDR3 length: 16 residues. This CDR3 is CASSLARPVLTDTQYF. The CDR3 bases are TGTGCCAGCAGCTTGGCCAGACCAGTCCTCACAGATACGCAGTATTTT.